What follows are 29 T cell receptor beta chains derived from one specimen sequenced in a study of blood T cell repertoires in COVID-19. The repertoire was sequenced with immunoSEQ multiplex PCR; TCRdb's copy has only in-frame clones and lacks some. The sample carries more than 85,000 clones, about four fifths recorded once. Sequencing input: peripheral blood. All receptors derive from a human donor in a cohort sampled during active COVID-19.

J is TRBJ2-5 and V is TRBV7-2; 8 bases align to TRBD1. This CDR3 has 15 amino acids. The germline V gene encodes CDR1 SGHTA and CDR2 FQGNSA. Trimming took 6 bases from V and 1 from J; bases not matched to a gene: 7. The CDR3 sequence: CASSLSRGRQETQYF. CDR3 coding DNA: TGTGCCAGCAGTCTTTCCAGGGGGCGCCAAGAGACCCAGTACTTC.

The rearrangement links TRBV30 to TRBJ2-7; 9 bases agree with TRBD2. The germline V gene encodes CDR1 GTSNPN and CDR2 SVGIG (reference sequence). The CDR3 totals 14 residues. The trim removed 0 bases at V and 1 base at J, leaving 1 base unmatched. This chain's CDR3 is CAWSVGLASYEQYF. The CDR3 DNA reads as TGTGCCTGGAGTGTGGGACTAGCTTCCTACGAGCAGTACTTC.

The CDR3 coding sequence is TGTGCCAGCGCCCCGCGGAAGGACACCTACGAGCAGTACTTC. Protein product: CASAPRKDTYEQYF. The V call is TRBV7-9, the J call TRBJ2-7, with TRBD1 as a possible D gene (5 bases). Between the trimmed V and J ends, which lost 8 bases and 2 bases, there was a span of 16 bases. The CDR3 is made up of 14 amino acids. Germline V gives CDR1 SEHNR, CDR2 FQNEAQ (reference sequence).

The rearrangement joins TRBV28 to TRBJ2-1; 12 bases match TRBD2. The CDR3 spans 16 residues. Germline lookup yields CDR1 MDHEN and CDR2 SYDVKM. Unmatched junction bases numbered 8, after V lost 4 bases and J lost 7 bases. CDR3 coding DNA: TGTGCCAGCAGTTCCTGGACTAGCGGGGCACCGAATGAGCAGTTCTTC. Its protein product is CASSSWTSGAPNEQFF.

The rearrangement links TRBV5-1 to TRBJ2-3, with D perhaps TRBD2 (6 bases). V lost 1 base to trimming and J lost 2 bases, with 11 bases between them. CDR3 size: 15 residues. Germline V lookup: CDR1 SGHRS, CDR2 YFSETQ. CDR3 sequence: CASSLRGTYTDTQYF. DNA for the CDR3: TGCGCCAGCAGCTTGCGGGGGACTTACACAGATACGCAGTATTTT.

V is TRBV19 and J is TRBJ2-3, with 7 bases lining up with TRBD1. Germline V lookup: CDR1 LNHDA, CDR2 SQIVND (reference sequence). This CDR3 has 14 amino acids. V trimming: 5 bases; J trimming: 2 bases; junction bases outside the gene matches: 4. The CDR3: CASSPDRNTDTQYF. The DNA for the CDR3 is TGTGCCAGTAGTCCGGACAGGAACACAGATACGCAGTATTTT.

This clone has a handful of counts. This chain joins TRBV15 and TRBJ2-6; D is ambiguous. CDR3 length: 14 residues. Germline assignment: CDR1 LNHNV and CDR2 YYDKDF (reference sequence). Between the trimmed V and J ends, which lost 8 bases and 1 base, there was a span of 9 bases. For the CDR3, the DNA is TGTGCCACCGAGAACCGTTCTGGGGCCAACGTCCTGACTTTC. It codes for CATENRSGANVLTF.

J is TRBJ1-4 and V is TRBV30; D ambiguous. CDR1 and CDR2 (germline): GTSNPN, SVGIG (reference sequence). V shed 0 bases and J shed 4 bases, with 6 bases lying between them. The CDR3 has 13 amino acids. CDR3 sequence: CAWSVLRNEKLFF. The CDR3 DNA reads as TGTGCCTGGAGTGTACTCCGTAATGAAAAACTGTTTTTT.

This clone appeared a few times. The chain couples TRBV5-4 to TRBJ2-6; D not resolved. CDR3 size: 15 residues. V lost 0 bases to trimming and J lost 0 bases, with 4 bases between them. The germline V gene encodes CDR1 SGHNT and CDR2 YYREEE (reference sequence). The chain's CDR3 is CASSLDYSGANVLTF. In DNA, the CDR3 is TGTGCCAGCAGCTTGGATTACTCTGGGGCCAACGTCCTGACTTTC.

CDR3: CASSTSLLTSGKETQYF. For the CDR3, the DNA is TGTGCCAGTAGTACATCCCTCCTAACTAGCGGCAAAGAGACCCAGTACTTC. The rearrangement joins TRBV19 to TRBJ2-5, with TRBD2 identical over 8 bases. The CDR3 is made up of 17 amino acids. Germline V lookup: CDR1 LNHDA, CDR2 SQIVND (reference sequence). J gave up 3 bases and V 4 bases, and 13 bases lay outside the gene matches.

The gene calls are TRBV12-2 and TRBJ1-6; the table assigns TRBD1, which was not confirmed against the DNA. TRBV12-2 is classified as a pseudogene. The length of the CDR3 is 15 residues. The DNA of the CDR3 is TGTGCAAGTCGCCTAAGCGACAGGGGGCTTTCACCCCTCCACTTT. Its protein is CASRLSDRGLSPLHF.

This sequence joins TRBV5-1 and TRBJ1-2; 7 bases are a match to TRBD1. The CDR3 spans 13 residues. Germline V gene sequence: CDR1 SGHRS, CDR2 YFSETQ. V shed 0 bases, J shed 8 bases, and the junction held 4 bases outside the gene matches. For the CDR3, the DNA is TGCGCCAGCAGCTTGGAAGGGGGCGGGGGCTACACCTTC. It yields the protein CASSLEGGGGYTF.

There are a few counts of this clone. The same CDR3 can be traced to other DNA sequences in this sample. CDR3 protein: CASSLTSGGAYEQYF. Written as DNA, the CDR3 is TGTGCCAGCAGCTTAACTAGCGGGGGGGCTTACGAGCAGTACTTC. This rearrangement joins TRBV7-2 to TRBJ2-7; 13 bases fit TRBD2. Germline V gene data show CDR1 as SGHTA and CDR2 as FQGNSA. V trimming: 2 bases; J trimming: 4 bases; junction bases outside the gene matches: 2. CDR3 length: 15 amino acids.

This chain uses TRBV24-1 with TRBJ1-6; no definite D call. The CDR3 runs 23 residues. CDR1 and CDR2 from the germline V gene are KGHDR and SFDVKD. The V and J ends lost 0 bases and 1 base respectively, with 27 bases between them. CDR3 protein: CATSDLQSHAGKTSESYNSPLHF. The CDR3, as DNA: TGTGCCACCAGTGATTTGCAATCCCATGCCGGGAAAACGAGTGAGTCCTATAATTCACCCCTCCACTTT.

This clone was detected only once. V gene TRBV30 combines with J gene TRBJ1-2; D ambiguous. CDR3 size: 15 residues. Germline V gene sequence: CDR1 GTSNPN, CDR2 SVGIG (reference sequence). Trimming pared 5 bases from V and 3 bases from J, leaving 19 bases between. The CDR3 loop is CAWRLIMRRDYGYTF. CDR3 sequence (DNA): TGTGCCTGGCGTTTGATCATGCGCCGCGACTATGGCTACACCTTC. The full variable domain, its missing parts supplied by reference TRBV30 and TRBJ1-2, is SQTIHQWPATLVQPVGSPLSLECTVEGTSNPNLYWYRQAAGRGLQLLFYSVGIGQISSEVPQNLSASRPQDRQFILSSKKLLLSDSGFYLCAWRLIMRRDYGYTFGSGTRLTVV.

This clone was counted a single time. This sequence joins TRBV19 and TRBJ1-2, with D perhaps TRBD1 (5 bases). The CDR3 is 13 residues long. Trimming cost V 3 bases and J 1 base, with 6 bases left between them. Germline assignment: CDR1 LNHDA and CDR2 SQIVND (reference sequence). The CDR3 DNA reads TGTGCCAGTAGTATTGACAGTAACTATGGCTACACCTTC. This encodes CASSIDSNYGYTF.

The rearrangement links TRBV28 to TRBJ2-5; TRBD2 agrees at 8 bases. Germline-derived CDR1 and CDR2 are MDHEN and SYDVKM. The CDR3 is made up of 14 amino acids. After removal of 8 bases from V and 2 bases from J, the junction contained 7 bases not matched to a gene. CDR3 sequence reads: CASSGGPRQETQYF. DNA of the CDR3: TGTGCCAGCTCGGGGGGGCCTAGGCAAGAGACCCAGTACTTC.

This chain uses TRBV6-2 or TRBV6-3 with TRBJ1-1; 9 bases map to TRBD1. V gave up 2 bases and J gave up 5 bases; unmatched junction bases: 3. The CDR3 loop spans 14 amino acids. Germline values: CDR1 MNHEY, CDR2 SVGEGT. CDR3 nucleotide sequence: TGTGCCAGCAGTTACGGCGGGACAGGGACTGAAGCTTTCTTT. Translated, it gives CASSYGGTGTEAFF.

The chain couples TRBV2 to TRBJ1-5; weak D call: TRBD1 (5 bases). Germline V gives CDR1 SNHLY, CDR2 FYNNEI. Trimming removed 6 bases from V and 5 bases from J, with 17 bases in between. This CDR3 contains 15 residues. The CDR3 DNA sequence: TGTGCCAGCAGAAGAACCAGGGAACTGGATCAGCCCCAGCATTTT. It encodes CASRRTRELDQPQHF. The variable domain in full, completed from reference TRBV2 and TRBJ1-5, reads EPEVTQTPSHQVTQMGQEVILRCVPISNHLYFYWYRQILGQKVEFLVSFYNNEISEKSEIFDDQFSVERPDGSNFTLKIRSTKLEDSAMYFCASRRTRELDQPQHFGDGTRLSIL.

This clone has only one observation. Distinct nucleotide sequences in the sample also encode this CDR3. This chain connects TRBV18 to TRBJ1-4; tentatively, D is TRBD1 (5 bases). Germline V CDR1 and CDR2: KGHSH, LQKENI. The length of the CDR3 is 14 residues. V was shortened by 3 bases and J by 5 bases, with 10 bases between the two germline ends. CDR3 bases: TGTGCCAGCTCACCTGATAGGGGAAATGAAAAACTGTTTTTT. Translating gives CASSPDRGNEKLFF.

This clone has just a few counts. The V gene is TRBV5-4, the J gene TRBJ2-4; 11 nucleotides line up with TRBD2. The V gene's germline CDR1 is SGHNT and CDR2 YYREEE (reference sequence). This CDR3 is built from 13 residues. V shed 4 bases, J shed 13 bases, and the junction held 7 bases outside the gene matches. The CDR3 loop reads CASSPLTSGVQYF. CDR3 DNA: TGTGCCAGCAGCCCGTTGACTAGCGGGGTGCAGTACTTC.

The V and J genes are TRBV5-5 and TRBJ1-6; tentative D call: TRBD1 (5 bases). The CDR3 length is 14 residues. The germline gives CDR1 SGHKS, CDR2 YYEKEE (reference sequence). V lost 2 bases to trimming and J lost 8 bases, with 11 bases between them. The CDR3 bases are TGTGCCAGCAGCTTCAGGGCCTTCGATTCACCCCTCCACTTT. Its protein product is CASSFRAFDSPLHF.

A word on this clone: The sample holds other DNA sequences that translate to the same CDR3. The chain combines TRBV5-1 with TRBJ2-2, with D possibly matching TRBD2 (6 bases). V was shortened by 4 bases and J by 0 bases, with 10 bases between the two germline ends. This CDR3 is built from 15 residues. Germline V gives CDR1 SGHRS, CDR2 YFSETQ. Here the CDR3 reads CASSGGTANTGELFF. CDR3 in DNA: TGCGCCAGCAGCGGAGGGACGGCGAACACCGGGGAGCTGTTTTTT.

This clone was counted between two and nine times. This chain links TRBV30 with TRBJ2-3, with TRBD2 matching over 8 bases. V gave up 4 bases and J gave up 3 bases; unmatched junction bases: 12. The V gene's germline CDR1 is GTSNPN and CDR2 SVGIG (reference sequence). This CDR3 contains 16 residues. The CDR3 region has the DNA TGTGCCTGGATCCCGGATCGGGGGGGCAAGACAGATACGCAGTATTTT. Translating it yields CAWIPDRGGKTDTQYF.

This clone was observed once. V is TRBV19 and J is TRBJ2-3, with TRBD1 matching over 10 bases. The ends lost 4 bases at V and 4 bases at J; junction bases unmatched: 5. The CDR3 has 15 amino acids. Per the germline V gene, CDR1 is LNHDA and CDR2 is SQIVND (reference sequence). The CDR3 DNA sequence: TGTGCCAGTAGTACCTACGGACAGGGGGCAGATACGCAGTATTTT. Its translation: CASSTYGQGADTQYF.

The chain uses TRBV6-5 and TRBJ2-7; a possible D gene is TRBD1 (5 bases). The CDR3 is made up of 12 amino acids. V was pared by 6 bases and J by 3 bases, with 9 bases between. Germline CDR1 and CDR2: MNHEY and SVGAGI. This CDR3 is CASRGDGYEQYF. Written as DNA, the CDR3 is TGTGCCAGCAGAGGGGATGGCTACGAGCAGTACTTC.

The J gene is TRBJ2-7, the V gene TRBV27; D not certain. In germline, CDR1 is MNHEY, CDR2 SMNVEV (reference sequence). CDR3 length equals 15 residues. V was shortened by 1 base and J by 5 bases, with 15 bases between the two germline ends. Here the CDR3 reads CASSLFPESAHEQYF. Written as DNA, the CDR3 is TGTGCCAGCAGTTTATTCCCGGAGTCGGCCCACGAGCAGTACTTC.

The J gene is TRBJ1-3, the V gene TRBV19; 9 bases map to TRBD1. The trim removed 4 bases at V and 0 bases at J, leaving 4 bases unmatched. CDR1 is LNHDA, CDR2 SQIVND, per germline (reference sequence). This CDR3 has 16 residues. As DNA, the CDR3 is TGTGCCAGTAGTAGCGGACAGGGGAGCTCTGGAAACACCATATATTTT. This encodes CASSSGQGSSGNTIYF. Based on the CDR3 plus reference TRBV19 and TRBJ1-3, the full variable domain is DGGITQSPKYLFRKEGQNVTLSCEQNLNHDAMYWYRQDPGQGLRLIYYSQIVNDFQKGDIAEGYSVSREKKESFPLTVTSAQKNPTAFYLCASSSGQGSSGNTIYFGEGSWLTVV.

The CDR3 reads CASSPSYSYGYTF. The CDR3 nucleotides read TGCGCCAGCAGCCCGTCTTACAGCTATGGCTACACCTTC. The chain is built from TRBV4-1 and TRBJ1-2; D gene ambiguous. Germline V gene data show CDR1 as MGHRA and CDR2 as YSYEKL. The CDR3 has 13 amino acids. The germline V and J ends were trimmed by 4 bases and 4 bases, with 10 bases remaining between them.